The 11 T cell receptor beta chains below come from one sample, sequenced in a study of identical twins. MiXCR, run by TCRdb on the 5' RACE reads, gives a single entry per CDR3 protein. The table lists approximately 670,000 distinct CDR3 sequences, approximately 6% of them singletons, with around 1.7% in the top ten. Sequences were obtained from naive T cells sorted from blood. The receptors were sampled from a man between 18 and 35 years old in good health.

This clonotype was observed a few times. CDR3 coding DNA: TGTGCCAGCAGCCCCAGCGGGATGTATGAGCAGTTCTTC. This gives the protein CASSPSGMYEQFF. The V call is TRBV7-3, the J call TRBJ2-1; TRBD2 aligns across 7 bases. V gave up 5 bases and J gave up 8 bases; unmatched junction bases: 6. This CDR3 contains 13 residues. Germline lookup yields CDR1 SGHTA and CDR2 FQGTGA.

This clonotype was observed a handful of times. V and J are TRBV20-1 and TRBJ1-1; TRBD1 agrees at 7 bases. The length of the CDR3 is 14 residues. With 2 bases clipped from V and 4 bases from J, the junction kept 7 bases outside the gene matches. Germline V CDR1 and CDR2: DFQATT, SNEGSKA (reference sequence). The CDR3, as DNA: TGCAGTGCTAGACCCGGGGCAGGGGGCACTGAAGCTTTCTTT. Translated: CSARPGAGGTEAFF.

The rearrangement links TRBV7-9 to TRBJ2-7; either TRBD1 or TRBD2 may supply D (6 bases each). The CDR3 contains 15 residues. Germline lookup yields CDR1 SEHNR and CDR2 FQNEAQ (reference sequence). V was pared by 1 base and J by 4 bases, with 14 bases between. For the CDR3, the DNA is TGTGCCAGCAGCTTAGTTTGGCAGGGGAGGTACGAGCAGTACTTC. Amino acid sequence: CASSLVWQGRYEQYF.

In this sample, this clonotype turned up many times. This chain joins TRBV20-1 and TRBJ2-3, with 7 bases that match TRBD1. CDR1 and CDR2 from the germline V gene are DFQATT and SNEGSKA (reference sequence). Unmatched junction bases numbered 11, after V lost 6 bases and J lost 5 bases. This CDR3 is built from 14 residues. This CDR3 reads CSARPLQGKDTQYF. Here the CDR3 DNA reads TGCAGTGCCCGCCCCTTACAGGGGAAAGATACGCAGTATTTT.

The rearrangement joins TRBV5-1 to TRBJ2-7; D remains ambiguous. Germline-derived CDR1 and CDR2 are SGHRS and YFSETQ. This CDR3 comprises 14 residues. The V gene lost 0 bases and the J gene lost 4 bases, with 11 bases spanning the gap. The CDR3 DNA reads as TGCGCCAGCAGCTTGGAGGTCGCAGAGTACGAGCAGTACTTC. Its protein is CASSLEVAEYEQYF.

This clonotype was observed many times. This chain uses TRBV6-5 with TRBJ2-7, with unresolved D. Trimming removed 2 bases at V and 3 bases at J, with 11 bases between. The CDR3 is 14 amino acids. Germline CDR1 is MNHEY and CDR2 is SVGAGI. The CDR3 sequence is CASSYESGVYEQYF. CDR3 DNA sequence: TGTGCCAGCAGTTACGAGTCAGGAGTCTACGAGCAGTACTTC.

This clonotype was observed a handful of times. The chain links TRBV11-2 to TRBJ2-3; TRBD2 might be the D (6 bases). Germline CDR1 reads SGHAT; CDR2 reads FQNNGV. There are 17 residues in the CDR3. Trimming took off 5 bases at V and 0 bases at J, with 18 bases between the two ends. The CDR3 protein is CASSVSGGKLSTDTQYF. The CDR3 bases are TGTGCCAGCAGCGTTAGTGGAGGGAAGCTTAGCACAGATACGCAGTATTTT.

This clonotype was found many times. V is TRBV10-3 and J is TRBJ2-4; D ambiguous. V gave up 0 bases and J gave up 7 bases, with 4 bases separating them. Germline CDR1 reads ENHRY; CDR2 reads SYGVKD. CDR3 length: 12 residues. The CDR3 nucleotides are TGTGCCATCAGTGAGTCGTTGAACATTCAGTACTTC. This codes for CAISESLNIQYF.

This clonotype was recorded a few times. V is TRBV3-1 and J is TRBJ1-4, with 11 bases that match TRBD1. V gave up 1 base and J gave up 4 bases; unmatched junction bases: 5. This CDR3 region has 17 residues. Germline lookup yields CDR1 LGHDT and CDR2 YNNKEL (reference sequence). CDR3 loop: CASSQGDRGGFNEKLFF. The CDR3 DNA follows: TGTGCCAGCAGCCAAGGGGACAGGGGGGGTTTTAATGAAAAACTGTTTTTT.

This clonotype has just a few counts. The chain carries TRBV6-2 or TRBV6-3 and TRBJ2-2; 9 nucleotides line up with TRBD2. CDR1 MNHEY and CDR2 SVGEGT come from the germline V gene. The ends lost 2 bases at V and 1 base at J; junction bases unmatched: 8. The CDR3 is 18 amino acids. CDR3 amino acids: CASSYPPPLAGNTGELFF. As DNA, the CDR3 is TGTGCCAGCAGTTACCCGCCCCCACTAGCGGGGAACACCGGGGAGCTGTTTTTT.

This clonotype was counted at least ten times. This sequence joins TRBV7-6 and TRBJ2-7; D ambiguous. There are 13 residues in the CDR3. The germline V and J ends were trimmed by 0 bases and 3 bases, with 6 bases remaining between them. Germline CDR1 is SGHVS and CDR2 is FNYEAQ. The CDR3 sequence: CASSLAPNYEQYV. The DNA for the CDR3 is TGTGCCAGCAGCTTAGCCCCGAACTACGAGCAGTACGTC.